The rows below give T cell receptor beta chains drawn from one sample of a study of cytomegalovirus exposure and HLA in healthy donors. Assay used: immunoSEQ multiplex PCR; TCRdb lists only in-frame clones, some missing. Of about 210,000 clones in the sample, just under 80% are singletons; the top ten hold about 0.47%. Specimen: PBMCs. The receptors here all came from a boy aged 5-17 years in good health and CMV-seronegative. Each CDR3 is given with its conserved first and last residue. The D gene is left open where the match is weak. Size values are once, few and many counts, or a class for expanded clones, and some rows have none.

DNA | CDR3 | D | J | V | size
TGTGCCAGCAGTGAATGGCTACGGAGCTCTGGAAACACCATATATTTT | CASSEWLRSSGNTIYF | NA | TRBJ1-3 | TRBV6-1 | NA
TGTGCCAGCAGCGCCGGGATTTTTGAAGCTTTCTTT | CASSAGIFEAFF | NA | TRBJ1-1 | TRBV7-9 | NA
TGTGCCAGCAGCTTTCCTTATCCCGGACAGCGGGGATCGGATGGCTACACCTTC | CASSFPYPGQRGSDGYTF | NA | TRBJ1-2 | TRBV7-8 | NA
TGTGCCATCCGCCTAGCGGGAGGTGAAGATACGCAGTATTTT | CAIRLAGGEDTQYF | TRBD2 | TRBJ2-3 | TRBV10-3 | NA
TGTGCCAGCAGCCCGATCCGAGCGGGAGCGAACACCGGGGAGCTGTTTTTT | CASSPIRAGANTGELFF | TRBD2 | TRBJ2-2 | TRBV5-5 | NA
TGCGCCAGCAGCTTGGCCAAGGGAGGGGCAAACACTGAAGCTTTCTTT | CASSLAKGGANTEAFF | NA | TRBJ1-1 | TRBV5-1 | few
TGCAGCGGTAGGGGGGGCGAATCTGCCATTCAGTACTTC | CSGRGGESAIQYF | NA | TRBJ2-4 | TRBV29-1 | NA
TGCAGCGTTGAAGATGCCGGGAGTGACACAGATACGCAGTATTTT | CSVEDAGSDTDTQYF | NA | TRBJ2-3 | TRBV29-1 | NA
TGTGCCAGCAGCTGGGACAGGGGAGCCGGGGAGCTGTTTTTT | CASSWDRGAGELFF | TRBD1 | TRBJ2-2 | TRBV11-2 | few
TGTGCCTGGACGATGTACGGTCTTACCCTCCACTTT | CAWTMYGLTLHF | NA | TRBJ1-6 | TRBV30 | NA
TGCGCCAGCAGCATAATTTCCGGGACAGTCTCCTACGAGCAGTACTTC | CASSIISGTVSYEQYF | TRBD1 | TRBJ2-7 | TRBV5-1 | once
TGTGCCAGCAGTTTGACTAGCGATTACGAGCAGTACTTC | CASSLTSDYEQYF | TRBD2 | TRBJ2-7 | TRBV2 | NA
TGCAGCGTCTCGGACAGGGTGTTGGGTAATGAAAAACTGTTTTTT | CSVSDRVLGNEKLFF | TRBD1 | TRBJ1-4 | TRBV29-1 | NA
TGTGCCAGCAGCTCCCCCGGGACACCGTACAATGAGCAGTTCTTC | CASSSPGTPYNEQFF | NA | TRBJ2-1 | TRBV7-9 | NA
TGTGCCAGCAGTGGGGACAGGGGAGGGACCCAGTACTTC | CASSGDRGGTQYF | TRBD1 | TRBJ2-5 | TRBV2 | NA
TGTGCCTGGAGACGGGGACGGGGGGTCTCTGGAAACACCATATATTTT | CAWRRGRGVSGNTIYF | NA | TRBJ1-3 | TRBV30 | NA
TGTGCCAGCAGCTTGGACAGGGTGGGGACTGAAGCTTTCTTT | CASSLDRVGTEAFF | TRBD1 | TRBJ1-1 | TRBV7-3 | NA
TGTGCCAGCAGCTTAGACGGGAGTGGGCGTTTCAATGAGCAGTTCTTC | CASSLDGSGRFNEQFF | NA | TRBJ2-1 | TRBV7-2 | NA
TGTGCCAGCAGAAAGGACAGGGGAGGGGGCGATCAGCCCCAGCATTTT | CASRKDRGGGDQPQHF | TRBD1 | TRBJ1-5 | TRBV7-2 | NA
TGTGCCAGCAGCTTAATAGGGCAGGGGGAAACTGAAGCTTTCTTT | CASSLIGQGETEAFF | TRBD1 | TRBJ1-1 | TRBV5-4 | NA
TGTGCCAGCAGCTTGGCCAGGGGGCGAACTGAAGCTTTCTTT | CASSLARGRTEAFF | TRBD1 | TRBJ1-1 | TRBV5-8 | NA
TGTGCCAGCAGCGCGGGACAGGGCGCCTCCTACGAGCAGTACTTC | CASSAGQGASYEQYF | TRBD1 | TRBJ2-7 | TRBV11-2 | NA
TGTGCCAGCAGCGTAGGTATCTTGGAGGGCGGGGTAAGAAAAGAGACCCAGTACTTC | CASSVGILEGGVRKETQYF | NA | TRBJ2-5 | TRBV9 | NA
TGCGCCAGCAGCTTGGCCGCTAGCGGGAGTGGGGAGCAGTACTTC | CASSLAASGSGEQYF | TRBD2 | TRBJ2-7 | TRBV5-1 | NA
TGTGCCAGCAGCCCCTGGCGGCCCCTCCACTTT | CASSPWRPLHF | NA | TRBJ1-6 | TRBV9 | NA
TGTGCCATCAGTGACACCCCCGGCGAGCAGTACTTC | CAISDTPGEQYF | NA | TRBJ2-7 | TRBV10-3 | NA
TGTGCCAGCAGCTTGCCGGGAGGAGCCAGTTACGAGCAGTACTTC | CASSLPGGASYEQYF | TRBD2 | TRBJ2-7 | TRBV5-6 | few
TGTGCCAGCATGGGTCGGCCGGGGGGTTACGAGCAGTACTTC | CASMGRPGGYEQYF | TRBD2 | TRBJ2-7 | TRBV27 | NA
TGCGCCAGCAGTGAGTCAGGACTAGCGCTGAATGAGCAGTTCTTC | CASSESGLALNEQFF | TRBD2 | TRBJ2-1 | TRBV10-2 | NA
TGTGCCAGCGCAGACAGGCCCCTCTCCTACGAGCAGTACTTC | CASADRPLSYEQYF | NA | TRBJ2-7 | TRBV6-1 | NA
TGCAGCGTTAGAGGGACAGCGGCCTACGAGCGGTACTTC | CSVRGTAAYERYF | TRBD1 | TRBJ2-7 | TRBV29-1 | NA
TGTGCCTGGAGTGTTTCCCGCTCACAGGGGGCAGGAGAAAAACTGTTTTTT | CAWSVSRSQGAGEKLFF | TRBD1 | TRBJ1-4 | TRBV30 | NA
TGTGCCAGCAGCTCCGGGGACAGGCCTTACGAGCAGTACTTC | CASSSGDRPYEQYF | TRBD1 | TRBJ2-7 | TRBV5-4 | NA
TGTGCCAGCAGTACTAGCGGGGGAGGGCGCTACGAGCAGTACTTC | CASSTSGGGRYEQYF | TRBD2 | TRBJ2-7 | TRBV13 | NA
TGTGCCAGCAGTTTATGGGGCAGTAGCCAGGGAAACATTCAGTACTTC | CASSLWGSSQGNIQYF | NA | TRBJ2-4 | TRBV28 | NA
TGTGCCGCACAGGGGGCAACAGATACGCAGTATTTT | CAAQGATDTQYF | TRBD1 | TRBJ2-3 | TRBV10-3 | few
TGTGCCAGCAGTGACGGGCCGGGAGGGCCTCGGGAGACCCAGTACTTC | CASSDGPGGPRETQYF | TRBD2 | TRBJ2-5 | TRBV6-4 | NA
TGTGCCAGCTACCCGCGGGGCGAGATGAACACCGGGGAGCTGTTTTTT | CASYPRGEMNTGELFF | NA | TRBJ2-2 | TRBV7-9 | NA
TGTGCCAGCTCTGCACAAACAGGGGGATATGGCTACACCTTC | CASSAQTGGYGYTF | TRBD1 | TRBJ1-2 | TRBV7-8 | once
TGTGCCAGCACCGAAGGAGGACAGTTATCTGGGGCCAACGTCCTGACTTTC | CASTEGGQLSGANVLTF | NA | TRBJ2-6 | TRBV2 | NA
TGTGCCAGCAGCTTAGATCGGGGACAGGGATCCTCCGAGCAGTACTTC | CASSLDRGQGSSEQYF | TRBD1 | TRBJ2-7 | TRBV11-2 | NA
TGTGCTAGCAGCTTAGCAGGGGTAGCCTACGAGCAGTACTTC | CASSLAGVAYEQYF | NA | TRBJ2-7 | TRBV7-7 | NA
TGCGCCAGCAGCCAAGTAGGGGTTACTGAAGCTTTCTTT | CASSQVGVTEAFF | NA | TRBJ1-1 | TRBV4-1 | medium-sized